The rows below give T cell receptor beta chains drawn from one sample of a study of identical twins. Using its own MiXCR run on the 5' RACE reads, TCRdb lists one record per CDR3 protein. Altogether approximately 890,000 distinct CDR3 sequences are present, roughly an eighth being singletons, with the ten largest covering around 1.6%. These same records also appear under a second study, on yellow fever vaccine responses in identical twins.

The source material was PBMCs. The receptors originated from a woman younger than 35 in good health. The CDR3 runs from the conserved cysteine through the conserved F or W. Clone size is stated in some rows and not others, as once, few, many or a class when expanded.

J gene | V gene | clone size | CDR3 protein
TRBJ1-1 | TRBV7-9 | few | CASSLGQREDTEAFF
TRBJ2-6 | TRBV4-1 | NA | CASSQIPGDSGANVLTF
TRBJ2-1 | TRBV7-2 | few | CASSLALGLAGNNEQFF
TRBJ2-1 | TRBV12-5 | once | CASGLVPGSETYNEQFF
TRBJ2-7 | TRBV15 | few | CATSRVGTGNYEQYF
TRBJ2-1 | TRBV5-6 | NA | CASNLLAGVFGNEQFF
TRBJ1-1 | TRBV12-3/TRBV12-4 | NA | CASSHIDRGTEAFF
TRBJ2-5 | TRBV18 | many | CASSLLEGPILETQYF
TRBJ1-2 | TRBV24-1 | NA | CATWTGAHGYTF
TRBJ2-1 | TRBV18 | NA | CASSPGSSGGYNEQFF
TRBJ2-3 | TRBV10-3 | few | CATSDRDRTTADTQYF
TRBJ2-1 | TRBV15 | few | CATSSRDQIIDEQFF
TRBJ1-2 | TRBV12-3/TRBV12-4 | many | CASSSPPSPYGYTF
TRBJ1-1 | TRBV12-3/TRBV12-4 | few | CASSPSTPPNAFF
TRBJ2-2 | TRBV20-1 | NA | CSARRERVTGELFF
TRBJ1-5 | TRBV6-2/TRBV6-3 | few | CASSYPRGPNQPQHF
TRBJ1-5 | TRBV25-1 | few | CASSAGGPLRDQPQHF
TRBJ1-1 | TRBV20-1 | few | CSATRGPTEAFF
TRBJ2-7 | TRBV3-1 | few | CASSQPVAAGYEQYF
TRBJ2-1 | TRBV12-3/TRBV12-4 | few | CASSLTFSEQFF
TRBJ1-5 | TRBV27 | NA | CASSQRTARNQPQHF
TRBJ2-5 | TRBV5-1 | NA | CASSTWAAQETQYF
TRBJ2-7 | TRBV12-3/TRBV12-4 | NA | CASSFLGLGGHYDSYEQYF
TRBJ2-5 | TRBV20-1 | few | CSAPDLGQGGETQYF
TRBJ1-6 | TRBV27 | NA | CASSRQGASPLHF
TRBJ2-3 | TRBV6-4 | many | CASSVQGFTDTQYF
TRBJ1-5 | TRBV20-1 | NA | CSASPTTGARSNQPQHF
TRBJ1-1 | TRBV6-1 | NA | CATKRTGTNTEAFF
TRBJ1-3 | TRBV12-3/TRBV12-4 | many | CARPRDSGNTIYF
TRBJ2-6 | TRBV6-1 | NA | CASTEISGANVLTF
TRBJ2-3 | TRBV7-9 | NA | CASSLRQQDTQYF
TRBJ2-1 | TRBV10-3 | few | CAIRAGLAGGNEQFF
TRBJ2-7 | TRBV29-1 | NA | CSFRTSGVSYEQYF
TRBJ1-2 | TRBV20-1 | many | CSARKPGQGNYGYTF
TRBJ2-1 | TRBV12-3/TRBV12-4 | NA | CASSRTGTSGTRDEQFF
TRBJ2-1 | TRBV6-1 | NA | CASILSNGDEQFF
TRBJ2-1 | TRBV5-1 | few | CASSFNGETGANGQFF